This TCR beta chain was retrieved from a study of blood T cell repertoires in COVID-19. The V and J ends lost 1 base and 6 bases respectively, with 11 bases between them. This CDR3 is 14 amino acids long. This table comes from immunoSEQ multiplex PCR, and its TCRdb copy is limited to in-frame clones, with some not included. The sample consists of 110,000 or so clones, roughly 90% of them appearing once. This receptor was identified in a woman aged 70 to 79 who had recovered from COVID-19. This rearrangement joins TRBV5-7 to TRBJ1-5; D perhaps matches TRBD1 (6 bases). TRBV5-7 is placed among ORFs of uncertain function. The sample taken for sequencing was peripheral blood. The CDR3 region has the DNA TGTGCCAGCAGCTTGTTGGACAGAGTTCAGCCCCAGCATTTT. Translating gives CASSLLDRVQPQHF.